The present T cell receptor beta chain was sequenced within a study of shared clonotypes between healthy human individuals. The V gene lost 0 bases and the J gene lost 5 bases, with 10 bases spanning the gap. This CDR3 spans 14 amino acids. The germline CDR1 and CDR2 sequences are LGHNA and YSLEER. Produced via immunoSEQ multiplex PCR; TCRdb's table is partial and in-frame only. The sample consists of 2 million to 3 million clones, roughly 93% of them appearing once. Sequenced: naive CD4+ T cells from PBMCs. Described subset: CD45RA+ positively selected. The chain links TRBV4-3 to TRBJ2-5, with a weak D call TRBD2 (5 bases). The sequence came from a man between 18 and 29 years old in good health. Some clones in this sample may be carry-over from other donors' samples. The CDR3 reads CASSQDPGFETQYF. The CDR3 DNA reads as TGCGCCAGCAGCCAAGATCCGGGGTTTGAGACCCAGTACTTC.